What follows are 27 T cell receptor beta chains derived from one specimen sequenced in a study of CD4 T cells in relation to SARS-CoV-2 and coronaviruses. Unexposed donor CD4+ T cells date from about 2011-2018, before the COVID-19 pandemic. CD4+ T cells were isolated from the cells after 10 days of culture. No antigen is known for these receptors. Here immunoSEQ multiplex PCR was the method, and the copy in TCRdb shows in-frame clones only, minus some. The sample lists roughly 30,000 clones, about three quarters occurring once. The sample taken for sequencing was CD4+ T cells from PBMCs, cultured in vitro. Every receptor here comes from a human donor in good health.

This clone was recorded a few times. The genes are TRBV5-3 and TRBJ1-2; TRBD1 might be the D (5 bases). TRBV5-3 is designated an ORF whose function remains uncertain. The V end lost 2 bases, the J end lost 1 base, and 12 bases lay between the germline ends. The CDR3 spans 15 residues. The CDR3 region is CARSFGRERNYGYTF. DNA for the CDR3: TGTGCCAGAAGCTTTGGCAGGGAGCGTAACTATGGCTACACCTTC.

The gene calls are TRBV2 and TRBJ1-5, with D unclear. CDR3 length: 16 residues. With 4 bases removed from V and 0 bases from J, the gap between germline ends came to 13 bases. In germline, CDR1 is SNHLY, CDR2 FYNNEI. The CDR3 DNA follows: TGTGCCAGCAGTGGATGGGTAGGGAATAGCAATCAGCCCCAGCATTTT. Its translation is CASSGWVGNSNQPQHF.

The chain combines TRBV2 with TRBJ2-3; no reliable D call. Deletions cut 2 bases from V and 3 bases from J, with 6 bases between. Germline loops: CDR1 SNHLY, CDR2 FYNNEI. The CDR3 runs 13 residues. This CDR3 reads CASSERSTDTQYF. CDR3 bases: TGTGCCAGCAGTGAACGGTCAACAGATACGCAGTATTTT.

The chain links TRBV9 to TRBJ1-1; no firm D call. Trimming removed 0 bases at V and 1 base at J, with 10 bases between. The CDR3 is 15 residues long. CDR1 is SGDLS and CDR2 is YYNGEE in the germline V gene. This chain's CDR3 is CASSVVEGSNTEAFF. The CDR3 nucleotides read TGTGCCAGCAGCGTAGTGGAGGGTTCGAACACTGAAGCTTTCTTT.

This clone was observed a handful of times. The chain has TRBV4-2 and TRBJ1-5, with D possibly being TRBD1 (6 bases). Germline-derived CDR1 and CDR2 are LGHNA and YNFKEQ. Trimming left V 0 bases short and J 6 bases short, with 12 bases between. The CDR3 totals 15 residues. The CDR3 region has the DNA TGTGCCAGCAGCCAAGATCTCAGGGGTGGTCAGCCCCAGCATTTT. Amino acids: CASSQDLRGGQPQHF.

This clone was seen a few times. The V and J genes are TRBV7-2 and TRBJ1-2, with 11 bases identical to TRBD1. V was pared by 1 base and J by 7 bases, with 8 bases of the junction left unmatched. The CDR3 has 16 amino acids. In germline, CDR1 is SGHTA, CDR2 FQGNSA. Here the CDR3 DNA reads TGTGCCAGCAGCTTAGGGACAGGGGGCGCGTACAGTGGCTACACCTTC. Protein sequence: CASSLGTGGAYSGYTF.

This chain uses TRBV7-2 with TRBJ1-3; D perhaps matches TRBD1 (6 bases). The germline V gene has CDR1 SGHTA and CDR2 FQGNSA. The CDR3 is 17 amino acids. Trimming took 1 base from V and 2 from J, leaving 15 bases between them. The CDR3 nucleotides are TGTGCCAGCAGCTTAGGGGACGCAGGGGCTGCTGGAAACACCATATATTTT. Residues: CASSLGDAGAAGNTIYF.

This chain connects TRBV9 to TRBJ1-1; weak D call: TRBD1 (5 bases). The germline V gene has CDR1 SGDLS and CDR2 YYNGEE. Trimming pared 0 bases from V and 7 bases from J, leaving 19 bases between. CDR3 length: 16 amino acids. CDR3 protein: CASSVAATSRVGEAFF. CDR3 DNA sequence: TGTGCCAGCAGCGTAGCCGCTACCAGCAGGGTTGGTGAAGCTTTCTTT. The variable domain in full, completed from reference TRBV9 and TRBJ1-1, reads DSGVTQTPKHLITATGQRVTLRCSPRSGDLSVYWYQQSLDQGLQFLIQYYNGEERAKGNILERFSAQQFPDLHSELNLSSLELGDSALYFCASSVAATSRVGEAFFGQGTRLTVV.

The CDR3 loop is CASSQPLAGVYEQYF. CDR3 coding DNA: TGCGCCAGCAGCCAACCGCTAGCGGGAGTCTACGAGCAGTACTTC. This chain uses TRBV4-1 with TRBJ2-7, with 10 nucleotides matching TRBD2. J gave up 3 bases and V 2 bases, and 4 bases lay outside the gene matches. Looked up from germline, CDR1 is MGHRA and CDR2 is YSYEKL. The CDR3 extends over 15 amino acids.

This rearrangement joins TRBV7-3 to TRBJ1-6; no definite D call. The CDR3 has 13 amino acids. The V gene's germline CDR1 is SGHTA and CDR2 FQGTGA. The V end was cut by 7 bases, the J end by 6 bases, with 10 bases between. For the CDR3, the DNA is TGTGCCAGCAACTTGGCAGTTAATTCACCCCTCCACTTT. Encoded protein: CASNLAVNSPLHF.

J is TRBJ2-5 and V is TRBV12-5; TRBD1 matches 9 bases. Germline V gene lookup returns CDR1 LGHNT and CDR2 FRNRAP. The CDR3 covers 14 residues. J gave up 1 base and V 7 bases, and 4 bases lay outside the gene matches. The CDR3 region has the DNA TGTGCTAGTGCCTCGGGACAGGGCCAAGAGACCCAGTACTTC. This sequence encodes CASASGQGQETQYF.

The chain employs TRBV11-3 and TRBJ2-3; weak D call: TRBD1 (7 bases). The CDR3 contains 14 residues. Germline V gene lookup returns CDR1 SGHNT and CDR2 YENEEA. V lost 1 base and J 4 bases, leaving 9 bases between the germline ends. The CDR3 sequence is CASSLGRGPDTQYF. CDR3 nucleotide sequence: TGTGCCAGCAGCTTAGGGAGGGGGCCAGATACGCAGTATTTT.

This clone came up a few times. The chain has TRBV19 and TRBJ1-4, with D possibly TRBD1 on 5 matching bases. CDR3 size: 17 residues. Trimming shortened V by 9 bases and J by 4 bases, and 24 bases separated the two germline ends. Per the germline V gene, CDR1 is LNHDA and CDR2 is SQIVND (reference sequence). The CDR3 loop is CASHNRWDSEGNEKLFF. CDR3 in DNA: TGTGCCAGCCACAACAGATGGGACTCCGAGGGTAATGAAAAACTGTTTTTT.

The rearrangement links TRBV6-5 to TRBJ1-6; the match to TRBD1 covers 7 bases. The length of the CDR3 is 13 residues. V dropped 7 bases and J dropped 7; count of bases not matched to a gene: 4. Germline V lookup: CDR1 MNHEY, CDR2 SVGAGI. CDR3 in DNA: TGTGCCAGCATTGGGACAGCAAATTCACCCCTCCACTTT. The encoded protein is CASIGTANSPLHF.

In its sample, this clone was seen a few times. The chain combines TRBV5-1 with TRBJ2-3, with 8 nucleotides matching TRBD2. Looked up from germline, CDR1 is SGHRS and CDR2 is YFSETQ. The CDR3 is 17 residues long. The V and J ends lost 2 bases and 0 bases, in that order; junction bases with no gene match: 8. The CDR3 protein is CASSLFTSGASTDTQYF. CDR3 DNA sequence: TGCGCCAGCAGCTTATTCACTAGCGGAGCTAGCACAGATACGCAGTATTTT. The full variable domain, rest sourced from reference TRBV5-1 and TRBJ2-3, is KAGVTQTPRYLIKTRGQQVTLSCSPISGHRSVSWYQQTPGQGLQFLFEYFSETQRNKGNFPGRFSGRQFSNSRSEMNVSTLELGDSALYLCASSLFTSGASTDTQYFGPGTRLTVL.

This sequence joins TRBV11-2 and TRBJ1-1, with D hard to call. Trimming stripped 3 bases from V and 5 bases from J, with 7 bases between. The V gene's germline CDR1 is SGHAT and CDR2 FQNNGV. This CDR3 region has 12 residues. This chain's CDR3 is CASSLAGTEAFF. Written as DNA, the CDR3 is TGTGCCAGCAGCTTGGCGGGGACTGAAGCTTTCTTT.

The J gene is TRBJ2-7, the V gene TRBV7-2, with TRBD2 identical over 11 bases. The CDR3 runs 14 residues. J gave up 3 bases and V 5 bases, and 3 bases lay outside the gene matches. Germline loops: CDR1 SGHTA, CDR2 FQGNSA. The CDR3 protein is CASSEGLAVYEQYF. For the CDR3, the DNA is TGTGCCAGCAGCGAGGGACTAGCGGTCTACGAGCAGTACTTC.

This rearrangement joins TRBV21-1 to TRBJ2-1; the tabulated D call, TRBD2, remains unverified against the DNA. TRBV21-1 is shown as a pseudogene. The CDR3 runs to 17 residues. This CDR3 is CASSKVGAEMTYNEQFF. CDR3 DNA: TGTGCCAGCAGCAAGGTAGGAGCGGAGATGACCTACAATGAGCAGTTCTTC.

This chain joins TRBV4-2 and TRBJ2-1; no reliable D call. This CDR3 contains 15 residues. Trimming left V 4 bases short and J 5 bases short, with 15 bases between. The germline CDR1 and CDR2 sequences are LGHNA and YNFKEQ. The CDR3 protein is CASSRKREANNEQFF. The DNA for the CDR3 is TGTGCCAGCAGCCGTAAGCGCGAGGCAAACAATGAGCAGTTCTTC.

This clone has just one count. The rearrangement links TRBV6-4 to TRBJ1-6; perhaps TRBD1 as D (5 bases). Germline values: CDR1 MRHNA, CDR2 SNTAGT. The CDR3 covers 9 residues. The ends were cut back, 9 bases at V and 12 bases at J, with 6 bases in the middle. The CDR3 DNA reads TGTGCCAGGACAGAACCCCTCCACTTT. This translates into CARTEPLHF.

The chain couples TRBV19 to TRBJ1-5, with a weak D call TRBD1 (5 bases). Germline V gene sequence: CDR1 LNHDA, CDR2 SQIVND (reference sequence). CDR3 size: 15 residues. V was trimmed by 5 bases and J by 6 bases, leaving 17 bases between them. The CDR3 region is CASSAQGGEGQPQHF. CDR3 nucleotides: TGTGCCAGTAGTGCCCAGGGAGGGGAGGGTCAGCCCCAGCATTTT.

The gene calls are TRBV5-4 and TRBJ2-1, with a possible D match to TRBD2 (6 bases). The CDR3 spans 15 residues. Looked up from germline, CDR1 is SGHNT and CDR2 is YYREEE (reference sequence). Between the trimmed V and J ends, which lost 4 bases and 4 bases, there was a span of 15 bases. CDR3 nucleotide sequence: TGTGCCAGCAGCATGGAAACCGGGACTTACAATGAGCAGTTCTTC. Amino acids: CASSMETGTYNEQFF.

The chain combines TRBV19 with TRBJ1-1; D gene unclear. Germline assignment: CDR1 LNHDA and CDR2 SQIVND (reference sequence). V gave up 6 bases and J gave up 2 bases, with 16 bases separating them. The CDR3 totals 15 residues. CDR3 sequence (DNA): TGTGCCAGTAGATGGGGAGTGGGGATTAACACTGAAGCTTTCTTT. Its translation: CASRWGVGINTEAFF.

The genes are TRBV2 and TRBJ2-7; 9 bases align to TRBD1. The CDR3 runs 13 residues. Germline V gene lookup returns CDR1 SNHLY and CDR2 FYNNEI. V lost 6 bases and J lost 8; bases outside the gene matches: 8. CDR3 sequence (DNA): TGTGCCAGCAGAGAGACAGGGGGGCGCCAGCAGTACTTC. It is translated as CASRETGGRQQYF.

The rearrangement uses TRBV4-1 and TRBJ2-1, with 11 bases fitting TRBD2. The V gene's germline CDR1 is MGHRA and CDR2 YSYEKL. The CDR3 covers 17 residues. V dropped 1 base and J dropped 6; count of bases not matched to a gene: 8. CDR3 protein: CASSQASSGGPTNEQFF. The CDR3 bases are TGCGCCAGCAGCCAAGCGTCTAGCGGGGGGCCCACCAATGAGCAGTTCTTC.

The V call is TRBV11-2, the J call TRBJ1-6; 9 bases match TRBD1. CDR3 size: 14 residues. CDR1 SGHAT and CDR2 FQNNGV come from the germline V gene. J lost 7 bases, V lost 3 bases, and 1 base had no gene match. CDR3: CASSFGTGNSPLHF. Written as DNA, the CDR3 is TGTGCCAGCAGCTTCGGGACAGGGAATTCACCCCTCCACTTT.

This chain connects TRBV4-3 to TRBJ1-6, with no clear D. Germline-derived CDR1 and CDR2 are LGHNA and YSLEER. The CDR3 consists of 16 residues. Trimming removed 4 bases from V and 9 bases from J, with 19 bases in between. The CDR3, as DNA: TGCGCCAGCAGCCTAAACTCGGACCTGGGGTTTTCACCCCTCCACTTT. Its protein product is CASSLNSDLGFSPLHF.